The source of this T cell receptor beta chain is a study of radiotherapy plus CTLA-4 blockade in lung cancer. Treatment of patients with chemo-refractory metastatic non-small-cell lung cancer consisted of focal radiation plus CTLA-4 blockade with ipilimumab. Germline-derived CDR1 and CDR2 are SGHTA and FQGNSA. CDR3 length: 12 amino acids. V was clipped by 5 bases and J by 14 bases; unmatched bases: 8. Study-level findings and limits: It was early blood T cell clone dynamics, with interferon-beta, that reportedly best predicted response. Once radiotherapy plus ipilimumab had been given, TCR clones derived from tumor expanded in blood.

TCRdb's copy holds only in-frame clones and misses some; the assay was immunoSEQ multiplex PCR. The sample lists some 35,000 clones; approximately 85% were seen once. Turning to this clone: Its target is not known.

The sample here was peripheral blood, taken from a patient treated with radiotherapy plus ipilimumab. The V call is TRBV7-2, the J call TRBJ2-1, with TRBD2 matching 8 bases. The sequence came from a human donor with non-small cell lung cancer who had stable disease on radiotherapy plus ipilimumab. The CDR3 protein is CASSLVGTREFF. CDR3 in DNA: TGTGCCAGCAGCCTAGTCGGGACTAGAGAGTTCTTC.